This T cell receptor beta chain was recorded in a study of beta chain features in type 1 diabetes. The whole isolated RNA underwent reverse transcription, so sequencing captured expressed TCRB transcripts. Here immunoSEQ multiplex PCR was the method, and the copy in TCRdb shows in-frame clones only, minus some. The table has roughly 250,000 clones, under 70% seen once. Germline CDR1 ENHRY, CDR2 SYGVKD. The ends lost 2 bases at V and 4 bases at J; junction bases unmatched: 4. The CDR3 consists of 15 residues. The source is a young man in good health. V is TRBV10-3 and J is TRBJ2-5; 10 bases match TRBD1. Sequencing input: naive CD4+ T cells from blood. The CDR3 here is CAISEGRDRGETQYF. CDR3 bases: TGTGCCATCAGTGAGGGCCGGGACAGGGGAGAGACCCAGTACTTC.